The clone carrying this T cell receptor (beta chain) was observed once. Original methodology: Reference gene primer amplification gave estimated nucleated cell counts. Profiling relied on immunoSEQ multiplex PCR, and the TCRdb table lists in-frame clones only, not all of them. V and J calls and clone size are those listed in that table; D and trimming were worked out from the DNA. The profile shows approximately 260,000 clones, roughly 86% of them singletons. The data derive from a study of blood T cell repertoires in COVID-19. Participants came from some 26 US areas, aged roughly 18 to 100 years. V shed 5 bases and J 2 bases; nucleotides not matched to a gene: 2. Germline V lookup: CDR1 SGHDT, CDR2 YYEEEE. This CDR3 is built from 13 residues.

The sequenced material came from PBMCs or T cells enriched from blood (not recorded which). The sequence was obtained from a woman in her forties with acute COVID-19. The chain is built from TRBV5-6 and TRBJ2-7; the match to TRBD1 covers 9 bases. CDR3 nucleotides: TGTGCCAGCAGATGGACAGGGGCCTACGAGCAGTACTTC. Translation: CASRWTGAYEQYF.